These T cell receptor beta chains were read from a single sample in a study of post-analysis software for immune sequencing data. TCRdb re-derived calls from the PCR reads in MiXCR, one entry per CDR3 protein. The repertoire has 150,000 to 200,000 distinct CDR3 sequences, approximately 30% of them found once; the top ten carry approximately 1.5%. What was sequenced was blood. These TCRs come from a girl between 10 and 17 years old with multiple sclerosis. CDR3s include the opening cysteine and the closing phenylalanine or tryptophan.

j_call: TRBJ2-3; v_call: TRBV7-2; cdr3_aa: CASSLSITDTQYF
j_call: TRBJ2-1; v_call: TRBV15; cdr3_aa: CATSEGNEQFF
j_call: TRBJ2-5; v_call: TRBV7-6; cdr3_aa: CASSLLGTYNEQYF
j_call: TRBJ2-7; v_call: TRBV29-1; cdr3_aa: CSGNDAGSEQYF
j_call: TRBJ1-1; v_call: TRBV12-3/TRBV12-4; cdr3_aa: CASSPSEGRSEAFF
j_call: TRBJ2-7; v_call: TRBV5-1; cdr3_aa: CASSLNYGSEQYF
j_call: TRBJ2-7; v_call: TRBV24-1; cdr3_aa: CATSDTRSSGRNEQYF
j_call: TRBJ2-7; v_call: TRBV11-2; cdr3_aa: CASSRGGSREQYF
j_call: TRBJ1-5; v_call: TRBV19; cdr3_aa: CASTRGYNQPQHF
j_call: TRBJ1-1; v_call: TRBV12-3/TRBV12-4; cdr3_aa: CASSSNTGLENAFF
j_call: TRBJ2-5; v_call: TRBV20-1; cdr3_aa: CSASPRGGVEETQYF
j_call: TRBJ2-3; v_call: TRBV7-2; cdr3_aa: CASSLSSWRDTQYF
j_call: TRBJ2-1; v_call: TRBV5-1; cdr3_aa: CASRPATGTSVEQFF